The clone carrying this TCR beta chain has just a few counts. CDR3 length: 13 residues. V lost 9 bases and J lost 3; bases outside the gene matches: 5. The V gene's germline CDR1 is LNHDA and CDR2 SQIVND (reference sequence). This specimen comes from a study of blood T cell repertoires in COVID-19. About the study: Sources were T cells, B-cell-depleted T cells, or PBMCs; the material itself was cDNA or gDNA.

Original data processing: The authors estimated nucleated cell counts from reference gene primer amplification. The repertoire was sequenced with immunoSEQ multiplex PCR; TCRdb's copy has only in-frame clones and lacks some. Clone size and the V and J calls come from that table; the DNA yielded D and trimming. Of tens of thousands of clones in the sample, approximately 89% were seen once. Sequencing was carried out using peripheral blood. The chain has TRBV19 and TRBJ1-2; 9 bases are shared with TRBD1. This sequence was found in an elderly man with acute or convalescent COVID-19. The CDR3 loop is CASWDRDYYGYTF. The CDR3 nucleotides are TGTGCCAGCTGGGACAGGGATTACTATGGCTACACCTTC.